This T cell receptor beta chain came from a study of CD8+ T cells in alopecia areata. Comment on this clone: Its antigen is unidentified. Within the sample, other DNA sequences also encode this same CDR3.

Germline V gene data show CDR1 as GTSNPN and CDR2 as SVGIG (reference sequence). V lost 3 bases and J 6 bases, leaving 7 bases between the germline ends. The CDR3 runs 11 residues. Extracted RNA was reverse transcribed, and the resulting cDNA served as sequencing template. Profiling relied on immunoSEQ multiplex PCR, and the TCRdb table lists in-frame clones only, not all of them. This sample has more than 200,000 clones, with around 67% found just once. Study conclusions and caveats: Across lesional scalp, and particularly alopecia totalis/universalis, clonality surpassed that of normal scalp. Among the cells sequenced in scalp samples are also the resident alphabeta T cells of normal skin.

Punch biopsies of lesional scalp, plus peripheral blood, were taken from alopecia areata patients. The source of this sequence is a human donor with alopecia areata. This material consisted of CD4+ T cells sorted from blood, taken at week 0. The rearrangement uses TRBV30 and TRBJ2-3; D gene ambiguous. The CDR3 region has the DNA TGTGCCTGGAGACCCGCCGATACGCAGTATTTT. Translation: CAWRPADTQYF.